This TCR beta chain was obtained from a study of PD-L1 blockade in urothelial cancer. Across the study: Patients commenced atezolizumab at some point between 2014 and 2015, and it was given at 1,200 mg intravenously every 3 weeks.

As to time point: pretreatment peripheral blood. Germline V gene data show CDR1 as LNHDA and CDR2 as SQIVND (reference sequence). This CDR3 has 15 residues. Trimming removed 0 bases from V and 5 bases from J; junction bases left unmatched: 6. Sequencing was performed with immunoSEQ multiplex PCR; in TCRdb, only in-frame clones are kept and a portion is missing. The sample shows under 70,000 clones, over 75% of them seen only once. The rearrangement joins TRBV19 to TRBJ2-5, with 7 bases fitting TRBD1. This clonotype originated in a man in his sixties or seventies with urothelial cancer. The material was PBMCs, obtained around atezolizumab (anti-PD-L1) treatment. This CDR3 reads CASSIELTGRETQYF. As DNA, the CDR3 is TGTGCCAGTAGTATAGAACTGACAGGGCGGGAGACCCAGTACTTC.